A selection of T cell receptor beta chains follows, all from one sample in a study of cytomegalovirus exposure and HLA in healthy donors. Sequencing used immunoSEQ multiplex PCR; TCRdb keeps in-frame clones, though not all of them. Here the sample spans approximately 140,000 clones, more than 55% being singletons. The specimen was PBMCs. The receptor source for this set is a woman aged 55-70 years in good health and CMV-seronegative. Each CDR3 is given with its conserved first and last residue. The order of the fields is clone size, D gene, V gene, J gene, CDR3 protein, CDR3 DNA. A D gene is named only where the DNA matches it firmly. Part of the rows lack a size; the others show once, few, many or a class for expanded clones.

.,TRBD2,TRBV7-2,TRBJ2-3,CASSFTSGRIDTQYF,TGTGCCAGCAGCTTTACTAGCGGGAGGATAGATACGCAGTATTTT
.,TRBD1,TRBV28,TRBJ1-6,CASISFSGTGGNSPLHF,TGTGCCAGCATCTCATTTTCCGGGACAGGGGGCAATTCACCCCTCCACTTT
.,TRBD2,TRBV5-1,TRBJ2-5,CASSRGTSGQETQYF,TGCGCCAGCAGCCGCGGGACTAGCGGTCAAGAGACCCAGTACTTC
.,TRBD1,TRBV9,TRBJ2-5,CASSAGGQETQYF,TGTGCCAGCAGCGCAGGGGGCCAAGAGACCCAGTACTTC
.,.,TRBV27,TRBJ2-7,CASSLSRGLMTYEQYF,TGTGCCAGCAGTTTATCACGGGGGTTGATGACCTACGAGCAGTACTTC
once,.,TRBV27,TRBJ1-1,CASSLRGGRGSWNTEAFF,TGTGCCAGCAGTTTACGAGGGGGGAGGGGGAGTTGGAACACTGAAGCTTTCTTT
.,.,TRBV7-2,TRBJ1-4,CASSLAPTGRLFF,TGTGCCAGCAGCTTAGCCCCGACAGGTAGACTGTTTTTT
.,TRBD1,TRBV19,TRBJ2-2,CASSTGTGSGELFF,TGTGCCAGTAGTACCGGGACAGGGTCCGGGGAGCTGTTTTTT
.,TRBD1,TRBV11-2,TRBJ1-4,CASSLWTGPGNEKLFF,TGTGCCAGCAGCTTATGGACAGGGCCGGGGAATGAAAAACTGTTTTTT
few,.,TRBV28,TRBJ1-2,CAAGGVRSGYTF,TGTGCCGCTGGAGGGGTCCGGTCCGGCTACACCTTC
.,.,TRBV4-1,TRBJ1-6,CASSQEGRGFNSPLHF,TGCGCCAGCAGCCAAGAGGGAAGGGGGTTTAATTCACCCCTCCACTTT